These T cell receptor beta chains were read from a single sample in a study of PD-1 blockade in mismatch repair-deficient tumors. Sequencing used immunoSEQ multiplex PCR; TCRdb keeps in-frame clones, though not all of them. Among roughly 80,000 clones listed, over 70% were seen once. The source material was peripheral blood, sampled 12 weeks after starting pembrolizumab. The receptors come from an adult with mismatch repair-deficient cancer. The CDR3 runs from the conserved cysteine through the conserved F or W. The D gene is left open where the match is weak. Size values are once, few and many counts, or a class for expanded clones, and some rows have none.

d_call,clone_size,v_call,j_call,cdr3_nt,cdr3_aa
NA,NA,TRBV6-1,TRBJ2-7,TGTGCCAGCTCGGCGGTCGGGAGTGGCGAGCAGTACTTC,CASSAVGSGEQYF
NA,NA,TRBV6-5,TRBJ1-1,TGTGCCAGCAGTTTGCTTTCCAGGAACACTGAAGCTTTCTTT,CASSLLSRNTEAFF
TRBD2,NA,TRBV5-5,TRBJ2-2,TGTGCCAGCAGCTTGGGAGCGGGAGGGGCCGGGGAGCTGTTTTTT,CASSLGAGGAGELFF
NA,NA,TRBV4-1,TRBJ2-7,TGCGCCAGCAGCCAAGGACGGTCAGCCGAGCAGTACTTC,CASSQGRSAEQYF
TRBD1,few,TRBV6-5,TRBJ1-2,TGTGCCAGCAGAGAGACAGGGTCCTATGGCTACACCTTC,CASRETGSYGYTF
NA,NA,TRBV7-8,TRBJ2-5,TGTGCCAGCAGCTCCCAGACCCAGAGCCAAGAGACCCAGTACTTC,CASSSQTQSQETQYF
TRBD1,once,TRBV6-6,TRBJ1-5,TGTGCCAGCAGTTATCCCCGGGACAGGGAATCTCAGCCCCAGCATTTT,CASSYPRDRESQPQHF
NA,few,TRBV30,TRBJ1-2,TGTGCCTGGAGTACGATACAGGTCAATGGCTACACCTTC,CAWSTIQVNGYTF
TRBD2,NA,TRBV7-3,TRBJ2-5,TGTGCCAGCAGCCCCGGGACTAGCGGGACGGGAGTGACCCAGTACTTC,CASSPGTSGTGVTQYF
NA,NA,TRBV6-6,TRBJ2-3,TGTGCCAGCAAGGAGCCGAGGATCAGGGAGACGCAGTATTTT,CASKEPRIRETQYF
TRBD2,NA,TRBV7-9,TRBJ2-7,TGTGCCAGCAGCTTAGTATCTAGCGGGAGGGTCTACGAGCAGTACTTC,CASSLVSSGRVYEQYF
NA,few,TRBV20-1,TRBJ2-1,TGCAGTGCTAGGCCGGGGAACAAGCAGTTCTTC,CSARPGNKQFF
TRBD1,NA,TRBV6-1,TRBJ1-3,TGTGCCAGCATTTATTTGGGACAGGGAAACACCATATATTTT,CASIYLGQGNTIYF
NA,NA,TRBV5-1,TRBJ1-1,TGCGCCAGCAGCTTGGAGGTAGAAAGCACTGAAGCTTTCTTT,CASSLEVESTEAFF
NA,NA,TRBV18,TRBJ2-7,TGTGCCAGCACGCCCAGGGAAGTTCCTGCCGAGCAGTACTTC,CASTPREVPAEQYF
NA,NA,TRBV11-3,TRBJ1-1,TGTGCCTGCCGGGGCATGAACACTGAAGCTTTCTTT,CACRGMNTEAFF
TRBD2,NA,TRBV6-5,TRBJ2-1,TGTGCCAGCAGTTACATACGACTAGCGGGAGGGCTTGAGCAGTTCTTC,CASSYIRLAGGLEQFF
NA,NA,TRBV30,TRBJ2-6,TGTGCCTGCACCATGGGCTCTGGGGCCAACGTCCTGACTTTC,CACTMGSGANVLTF
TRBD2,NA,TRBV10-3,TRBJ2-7,TGTGCCATCAGTCGGACTAGCGGGAGCTTCAACGAGCAGTACTTC,CAISRTSGSFNEQYF
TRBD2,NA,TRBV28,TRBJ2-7,TGTGCCAGCCGCCTGCTTGTGACTAGCGGATACGAGCAGTACTTC,CASRLLVTSGYEQYF
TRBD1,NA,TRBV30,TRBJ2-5,TGTGCCTGGAGTAGAGGGACAGGGGGCGCGAAGACCCAGTACTTC,CAWSRGTGGAKTQYF
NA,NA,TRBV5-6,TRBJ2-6,TGTGCCAGCACCCCAGCGAGCTCTGGGGCCAACGTCCTGACTTTC,CASTPASSGANVLTF
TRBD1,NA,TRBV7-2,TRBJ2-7,TGTGCCAGCAGCTTGAAACGGACAGGGGGCGCTTCCTCCTACGAGCAGTACTTC,CASSLKRTGGASSYEQYF
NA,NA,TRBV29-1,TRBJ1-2,TGCAGCGTTGCTCCGGGAGAGAGCTATGGCTACACCTTC,CSVAPGESYGYTF
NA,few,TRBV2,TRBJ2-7,TGTGCCAGCAGTTCGGCCCCGTACGAGCAGTACTTC,CASSSAPYEQYF
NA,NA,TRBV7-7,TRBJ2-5,TGTGCTAGCAGCTTGGACGGGAGAGCCGACAAGGCGACCCAGTACTTC,CASSLDGRADKATQYF
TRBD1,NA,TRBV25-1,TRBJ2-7,TGTGCCAGCAGTGGCGGACAGGGGGCGCTTCTGTACGAGCAGTACTTC,CASSGGQGALLYEQYF
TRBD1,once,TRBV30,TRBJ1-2,TGTGCCTGGAACGTACAGGGGGGCGGCGGTGGCTACACCTTC,CAWNVQGGGGGYTF
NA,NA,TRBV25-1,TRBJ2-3,TGTGCCGGCAGGGGTGGAGGGGGCACAGATACGCAGTATTTT,CAGRGGGGTDTQYF